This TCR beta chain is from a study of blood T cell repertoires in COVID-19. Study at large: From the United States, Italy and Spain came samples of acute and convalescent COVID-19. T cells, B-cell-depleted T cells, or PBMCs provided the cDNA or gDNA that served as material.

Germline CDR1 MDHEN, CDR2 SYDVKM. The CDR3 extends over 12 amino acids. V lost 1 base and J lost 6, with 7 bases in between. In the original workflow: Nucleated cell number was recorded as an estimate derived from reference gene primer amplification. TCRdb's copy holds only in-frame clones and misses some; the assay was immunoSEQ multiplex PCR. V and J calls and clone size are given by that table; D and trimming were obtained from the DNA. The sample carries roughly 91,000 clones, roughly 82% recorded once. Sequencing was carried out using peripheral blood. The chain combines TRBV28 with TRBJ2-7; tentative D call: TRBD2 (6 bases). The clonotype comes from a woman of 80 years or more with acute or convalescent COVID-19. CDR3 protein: CASSLYGSEQYF. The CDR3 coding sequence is TGTGCCAGCAGTTTATACGGGAGCGAGCAGTACTTC.